This T cell receptor beta chain appears in the sequencing data of a study of blood T cell repertoires in COVID-19. Study summary: Sites across the United States, Italy and Spain contributed samples from acute and convalescent COVID-19. Nucleic acid was either cDNA or gDNA, and it came from T cells, B-cell-depleted T cells, or PBMCs.

In the source study's methods: Quantification of nucleated cells was approximated via reference gene primer amplification. Sequencing was performed with immunoSEQ multiplex PCR; in TCRdb, only in-frame clones are kept and a portion is missing. V and J calls and clone size are copied from that table; D and trimming were computed from the DNA. This table has around 45,000 clones, less than 95% appearing once. V dropped 3 bases and J dropped 2 bases, with 15 bases sitting between them. Germline-derived CDR1 and CDR2 are SGHRS and YFSETQ. CDR3 length: 15 amino acids. The source of this sequence is a man between 65 and 85 years old with active COVID-19. Sample: peripheral blood. The chain has TRBV5-1 and TRBJ2-7, with D possibly being TRBD1 (5 bases). The CDR3 reads CASSSSGAATYEQYF. CDR3 sequence (DNA): TGCGCCAGCAGCTCCTCTGGGGCGGCAACCTACGAGCAGTACTTC. The variable domain in full, completed from reference TRBV5-1 and TRBJ2-7, reads KAGVTQTPRYLIKTRGQQVTLSCSPISGHRSVSWYQQTPGQGLQFLFEYFSETQRNKGNFPGRFSGRQFSNSRSEMNVSTLELGDSALYLCASSSSGAATYEQYFGPGTRLTVT.